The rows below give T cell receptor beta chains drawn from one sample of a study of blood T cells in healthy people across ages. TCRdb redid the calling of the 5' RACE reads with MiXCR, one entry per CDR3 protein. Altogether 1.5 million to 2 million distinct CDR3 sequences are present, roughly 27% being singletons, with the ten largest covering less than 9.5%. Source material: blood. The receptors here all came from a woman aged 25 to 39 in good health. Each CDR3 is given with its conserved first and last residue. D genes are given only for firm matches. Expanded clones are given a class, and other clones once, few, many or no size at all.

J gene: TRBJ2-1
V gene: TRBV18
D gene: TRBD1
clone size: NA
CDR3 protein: CASSPPLIRGLWETQFF
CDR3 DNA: TGTGCCAGCTCACCACCGCTGATCAGGGGGCTATGGGAGACCCAGTTCTTC

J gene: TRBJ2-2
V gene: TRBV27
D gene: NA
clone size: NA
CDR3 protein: CASTLAGRGGQVGTGELFF
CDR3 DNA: TGTGCCAGCACCTTGGCGGGGCGCGGGGGCCAAGTAGGCACCGGGGAGCTGTTTTTT

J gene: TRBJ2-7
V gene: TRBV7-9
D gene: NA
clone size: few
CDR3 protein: CASSHGRGALSEEQYF
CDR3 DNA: TGTGCCAGCAGCCATGGACGGGGCGCGCTGTCGGAAGAGCAGTACTTC

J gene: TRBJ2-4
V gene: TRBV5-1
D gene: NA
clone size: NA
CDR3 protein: CASGLANPGAKNIQYF
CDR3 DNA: TGCGCCAGCGGCTTGGCCAATCCGGGAGCCAAAAACATTCAGTACTTC

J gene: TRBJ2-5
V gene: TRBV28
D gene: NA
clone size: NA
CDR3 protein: CASSPPTSTGETQYF
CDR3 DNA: TGTGCCAGCAGTCCCCCTACTAGCACCGGCGAGACCCAGTACTTC

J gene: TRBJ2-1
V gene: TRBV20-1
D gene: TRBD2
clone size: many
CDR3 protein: CSAPTSGYNEQFF
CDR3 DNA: TGCAGTGCCCCTACTAGCGGCTACAATGAGCAGTTCTTC

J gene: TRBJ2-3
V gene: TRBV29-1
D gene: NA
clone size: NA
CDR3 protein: CSVVFGGSTDTQYF
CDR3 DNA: TGCAGCGTCGTCTTTGGGGGAAGCACAGATACGCAGTATTTT

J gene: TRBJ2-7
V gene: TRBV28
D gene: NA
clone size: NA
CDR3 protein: CARYPLLPTLHEQYF
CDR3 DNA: TGTGCCAGGTACCCCCTTCTCCCGACTTTGCACGAGCAGTACTTC

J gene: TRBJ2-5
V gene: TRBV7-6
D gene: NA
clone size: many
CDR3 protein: CASRKWSPPGETQYF
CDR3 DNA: TGTGCCAGCAGGAAGTGGTCCCCTCCGGGAGAGACCCAGTACTTC

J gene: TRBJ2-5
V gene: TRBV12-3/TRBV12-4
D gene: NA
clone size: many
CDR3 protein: CASRSTGIETQYF
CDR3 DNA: TGTGCCAGCAGGTCCACAGGGATCGAGACCCAGTACTTC